This T cell receptor (beta chain) was obtained from a study of blood T cell repertoires in COVID-19. About the research overall: Sources were T cells, B-cell-depleted T cells, or PBMCs; the material itself was cDNA or gDNA.

As processed by the authors: Cell counts per sample came from amplifying reference gene primers. Profiled with immunoSEQ multiplex PCR; TCRdb holds only in-frame clones, not every one. The DNA was the basis for D and trimming; V, J and clone size are from that table. The sample consists of tens of thousands of clones, approximately 84% of them appearing once. The V end lost 4 bases, the J end lost 6 bases, and 15 bases lay between the germline ends. This CDR3 has 14 residues. Per germline, CDR1 LNHDA and CDR2 SQIVND (reference sequence). Sequencing was carried out using peripheral blood. The V call is TRBV19, the J call TRBJ2-5, with TRBD1 as a possible D gene (6 bases). This clonotype was obtained from a human donor in a cohort sampled during active COVID-19. The CDR3, as DNA: TGTGCCAGTAGTAATGGGGACACCCTAAAGACCCAGTACTTC. This codes for CASSNGDTLKTQYF.